Following are 11 T cell receptor beta chains from one sample sequenced in a study of cytomegalovirus exposure and HLA in healthy donors. With 60 Vbeta and 13 Jbeta primers, the PCR was carried out. TCRdb's copy holds only in-frame clones and misses some; the assay was immunoSEQ multiplex PCR. Of around 120,000 clones in the sample, approximately 80% are singletons; the top ten hold roughly 3.5%. What was sequenced was PBMCs. The receptors shown here come from a human donor in good health.

The chain is built from TRBV11-2 and TRBJ2-3; 10 nucleotides match TRBD2. J lost 1 base, V lost 5 bases, and 3 bases had no gene match. The germline CDR1 and CDR2 sequences are SGHAT and FQNNGV. This CDR3 is 15 amino acids long. CDR3 bases: TGTGCCAGCAGCATAGGACTAGCGGGCACAGATACGCAGTATTTT. Translated, it gives CASSIGLAGTDTQYF.

The rearrangement uses TRBV19 and TRBJ2-6, with TRBD2 as a possible D gene (5 bases). Germline-derived CDR1 and CDR2 are LNHDA and SQIVND (reference sequence). This CDR3 has 14 amino acids. With 9 bases removed from V and 2 bases from J, the gap between germline ends came to 11 bases. The CDR3 region is CASRRRAGANVLTF. CDR3 DNA sequence: TGTGCCAGCAGGCGGCGGGCTGGGGCCAACGTCCTGACTTTC. The whole variable domain, remainder taken from reference TRBV19 and TRBJ2-6, is DGGITQSPKYLFRKEGQNVTLSCEQNLNHDAMYWYRQDPGQGLRLIYYSQIVNDFQKGDIAEGYSVSREKKESFPLTVTSAQKNPTAFYLCASRRRAGANVLTFGAGSRLTVL.

The chain has TRBV6-4 and TRBJ2-2, with 7 bases lining up with TRBD2. CDR3 length equals 15 residues. CDR1 is MRHNA, CDR2 SNTAGT, per germline. Unmatched junction bases numbered 5, after V lost 6 bases and J lost 1 base. The DNA for the CDR3 is TGTGCCAGCAGACTGTCTAGCGGGAACACCGGGGAGCTGTTTTTT. Its translation: CASRLSSGNTGELFF.

The chain has TRBV6-6 and TRBJ1-1; D is unresolved. Germline CDR1 is MNHNY and CDR2 is SVGAGI (reference sequence). CDR3 length equals 11 residues. V was shortened by 7 bases and J by 5 bases, with 8 bases between the two germline ends. The DNA for the CDR3 is TGTGCCAGCAATAGTAAAACTGAAGCTTTCTTT. Translating it yields CASNSKTEAFF.

The CDR3 loop reads CASSLAASRGYEQYF. The CDR3 DNA is TGTGCCAGCAGCTTAGCTGCGTCAAGGGGCTACGAGCAGTACTTC. This chain uses TRBV11-2 with TRBJ2-7, with D tentatively TRBD1 (5 bases). The ends were cut back, 1 base at V and 3 bases at J, with 13 bases in the middle. The CDR3 has 15 amino acids. The germline CDR1 and CDR2 sequences are SGHAT and FQNNGV.

V usage is TRBV7-6 and J usage is TRBJ2-6; a possible D gene is TRBD2 (6 bases). The germline V and J ends were trimmed by 5 bases and 3 bases, with 14 bases remaining between them. The CDR3 covers 16 residues. The germline gives CDR1 SGHVS, CDR2 FNYEAQ. DNA of the CDR3: TGTGCCAGCAGCCTTACTACGGAGGGTGGGGCCAACGTCCTGACTTTC. Its translation is CASSLTTEGGANVLTF.

This sequence joins TRBV5-4 and TRBJ2-7, with 10 bases matching TRBD1. The J segment lost 6 bases and the V segment lost 4 bases, leaving 7 bases of the junction unmatched. The CDR3 totals 14 residues. Germline V lookup: CDR1 SGHNT, CDR2 YYREEE (reference sequence). CDR3 protein: CASSPRTGGGEQYF. The CDR3 DNA is TGTGCCAGCAGCCCTCGGACAGGGGGGGGCGAGCAGTACTTC.

This clone was found once. This chain links TRBV4-1 with TRBJ2-3; TRBD2 is a possible D gene (5 bases). The CDR3 sequence is 16 residues long. CDR1 is MGHRA, CDR2 YSYEKL, per germline. The V end was cut by 4 bases, the J end by 2 bases, with 16 bases between. CDR3 protein: CASSRPGRVSTDTQYF. CDR3 bases: TGCGCCAGCAGCCGGCCGGGAAGGGTATCCACAGATACGCAGTATTTT.

The chain recombines TRBV27 with TRBJ2-7; 8 nucleotides align to TRBD2. There are 16 residues in the CDR3. Germline V gene data show CDR1 as MNHEY and CDR2 as SMNVEV (reference sequence). After removal of 0 bases from V and 2 bases from J, the junction contained 6 bases not matched to a gene. CDR3 sequence reads: CASSLSPPGRAYEQYF. DNA for the CDR3: TGTGCCAGCAGTTTATCACCCCCCGGGAGGGCCTACGAGCAGTACTTC.

The sample holds a few counts of this clone. V gene TRBV5-6 combines with J gene TRBJ1-5, with 9 bases aligning to TRBD1. CDR3 length equals 15 residues. The ends lost 4 bases at V and 4 bases at J; junction bases unmatched: 6. Germline V gene sequence: CDR1 SGHDT, CDR2 YYEEEE. The CDR3 protein is CASSPRDRVNQPQHF. As DNA, the CDR3 is TGTGCCAGCAGCCCCCGGGACAGGGTAAATCAGCCCCAGCATTTT.

The CDR3 loop is CASSVTGYGYTF. The CDR3 DNA is TGTGCCAGTTCGGTGACAGGCTATGGCTACACCTTC. The rearrangement links TRBV2 to TRBJ1-2; possibly TRBD1 for D (6 bases). The CDR3 length is 12 residues. V lost 9 bases to trimming and J lost 4 bases, with 12 bases between them. Per the germline V gene, CDR1 is SNHLY and CDR2 is FYNNEI.